This T cell receptor (beta chain) was profiled in a study of T cells in localized non-small cell lung cancer. Study observations and caveats: It was uninvolved adjacent lung that showed the highest T cell clonality, exceeding tumor.

Details on this clone: Its antigen is undetermined.

Repertoires were generated with immunoSEQ multiplex PCR, while TCRdb's copy carries only in-frame clones and drops some. The profile shows 20,000 to 30,000 clones, around 83% of them singletons. V lost 2 bases, J lost 7 bases, and 2 bases stayed unmatched. The CDR3 contains 13 residues. CDR1 KGHSH and CDR2 LQKENI come from the germline V gene. The sequence derives from a woman aged 35-75 years with stage I lung adenocarcinoma. The chain employs TRBV18 and TRBJ1-2, with TRBD1 matching 9 bases. Sequences were derived from peripheral blood, sampled before any cancer treatment. CDR3 sequence: CASSPDRGSGYTF. The CDR3, as DNA: TGTGCCAGCTCACCAGACAGGGGGTCTGGCTACACCTTC. Looking up the rest from reference TRBV18 and TRBJ1-2 gives the full variable domain: NAGVMQNPRHLVRRRGQEARLRCSPMKGHSHVYWYRQLPEEGLKFMVYLQKENIIDESGMPKERFSAEFPKEGPSILRIQQVVRGDSAAYFCASSPDRGSGYTFGSGTRLTVV.